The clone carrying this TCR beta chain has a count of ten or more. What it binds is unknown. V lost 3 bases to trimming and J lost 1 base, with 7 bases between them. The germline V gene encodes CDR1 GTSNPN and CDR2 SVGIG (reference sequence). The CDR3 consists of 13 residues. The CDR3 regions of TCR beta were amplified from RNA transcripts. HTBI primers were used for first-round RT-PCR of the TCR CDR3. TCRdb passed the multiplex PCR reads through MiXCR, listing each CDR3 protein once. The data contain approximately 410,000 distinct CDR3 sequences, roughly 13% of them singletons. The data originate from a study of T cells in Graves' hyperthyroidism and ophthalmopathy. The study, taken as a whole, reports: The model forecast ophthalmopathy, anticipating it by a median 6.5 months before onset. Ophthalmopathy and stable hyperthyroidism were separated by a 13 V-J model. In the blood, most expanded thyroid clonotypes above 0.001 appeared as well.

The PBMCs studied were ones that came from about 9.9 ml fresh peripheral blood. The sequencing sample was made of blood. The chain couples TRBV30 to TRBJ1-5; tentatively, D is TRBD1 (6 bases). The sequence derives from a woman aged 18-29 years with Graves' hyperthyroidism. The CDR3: CAWSTGSNQPQHF. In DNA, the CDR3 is TGTGCCTGGAGCACAGGGAGCAATCAGCCCCAGCATTTT.